Listed below are T cell receptor beta chains from one sample, sequenced in a study of beta chain features in type 1 diabetes. Generated by immunoSEQ multiplex PCR, the TCRdb table keeps only in-frame clones and is missing some. Of 120,000 to 150,000 clones in the sample, less than 9% are singletons; the top ten hold approximately 1.5%. Sequenced material: central memory CD4+ T cells from blood. The origin of the receptors is a woman aged 30 to 39 in good health. Both conserved end residues are part of each CDR3. D genes are given only for firm matches. Clone size is shown for a subset of rows, as once, few, many or a class of expanded clone.

cdr3_length j_call v_call d_call clone_size cdr3_nt cdr3_aa
15 TRBJ1-1 TRBV10-3 NA NA TGTGCCATCAGTGAGACCACCTCAGGGGCCACTGAAGCTTTCTTT CAISETTSGATEAFF
15 TRBJ1-4 TRBV30 TRBD1 NA TGTGCCTGGAGTGTAACTCGAGGGGGCGGTGAAAAACTGTTTTTT CAWSVTRGGGEKLFF
13 TRBJ2-3 TRBV4-1 NA NA TGCGCCAGCAGCCAAGAATACACAGATACGCAGTATTTT CASSQEYTDTQYF
14 TRBJ1-5 TRBV28 NA few TGTGCCAGCACCCTGAGTATAAGCAATCAGCCCCAGCATTTT CASTLSISNQPQHF
16 TRBJ2-5 TRBV5-4 TRBD2 NA TGTGCCAGCAGCCCTCGGGGAGGGTGGGTGGCAGAGACCCAGTACTTC CASSPRGGWVAETQYF
16 TRBJ2-4 TRBV7-2 TRBD1 many TGTGCCAGCAGCACACGTTCCGGGACAGGGGGAAACATTCAGTACTTC CASSTRSGTGGNIQYF
14 TRBJ1-5 TRBV29-1 NA NA TGCAGCGTGGGGGAGGGGGGTAGCAATCAGCCCCAGCATTTT CSVGEGGSNQPQHF
16 TRBJ1-1 TRBV9 TRBD1 NA TGTGCCAGCAGCGTTGGATTGACAGGGCAGAACACTGAAGCTTTCTTT CASSVGLTGQNTEAFF
13 TRBJ2-5 TRBV18 NA NA TGTGCCAGCTCACCAGTACAGGCGGAGACCCAGTACTTC CASSPVQAETQYF
14 TRBJ2-1 TRBV2 NA NA TGTGCCAGCAGTGTACAGGGGGGGCACGGTGAGCAGTTCTTC CASSVQGGHGEQFF
16 TRBJ1-1 TRBV28 TRBD1 NA TGTGCCAGCAGTCCAGGACAGGGGATGATGAACACTGAAGCTTTCTTT CASSPGQGMMNTEAFF
13 TRBJ2-1 TRBV28 TRBD2 NA TGTGCCAGCACCAGAGCGGGGAGCAATGAGCAGTTCTTC CASTRAGSNEQFF
14 TRBJ2-5 TRBV4-3 NA few TGCGCCAGCAGCCTCTCGTACAGTACCGAGACCCAGTACTTC CASSLSYSTETQYF
15 TRBJ2-6 TRBV30 NA many TGTGCCTGGACACAGGGAAGCTCTGGGGCCAACGTCCTGACTTTC CAWTQGSSGANVLTF
15 TRBJ2-1 TRBV11-2 TRBD2 few TGTGCCAGCAGCCCTACTAGCGGGTTAAACAATGAGCAGTTCTTC CASSPTSGLNNEQFF
13 TRBJ2-5 TRBV30 NA many TGTGCCCGAGCACAGGGCTTTGAAGAGACCCAGTACTTC CARAQGFEETQYF
16 TRBJ2-2 TRBV28 TRBD2 few TGTGCCAGCAGTTTTGGGGCGGGAGTTGCCACCGGGGAGCTGTTTTTT CASSFGAGVATGELFF
13 TRBJ1-2 TRBV19 TRBD1 NA TGTGCCAGTAGTGTCGACAGGGGGCCAGGCTACACCTTC CASSVDRGPGYTF
13 TRBJ2-3 TRBV30 TRBD2 NA TGTGCCTGGAGTGTGGGGGGAGGGGATACGCAGTATTTT CAWSVGGGDTQYF
15 TRBJ2-3 TRBV6-1 NA NA TGTGCCAGCAGAGGACAGAGGAGTAGCACAGATACGCAGTATTTT CASRGQRSSTDTQYF
13 TRBJ1-1 TRBV27 NA few TGTGCCAGCAGTTTTTCCGGGGACACTGAAGCTTTCTTT CASSFSGDTEAFF
19 TRBJ2-5 TRBV7-2 NA many TGTGCCAGCAGCTTAGGGGCAGTGGGATGGGGAGGAGGCCAAGAGACCCAGTACTTC CASSLGAVGWGGGQETQYF
15 TRBJ1-1 TRBV30 NA NA TGTGCCTGGAGGGATTACAGGATTCCGAACACTGAAGCTTTCTTT CAWRDYRIPNTEAFF
14 TRBJ2-2 TRBV5-1 NA few TGCGCCAGCAGCTTGTCTTCTGACACCGGGGAGCTGTTTTTT CASSLSSDTGELFF
15 TRBJ2-2 TRBV9 NA few TGTGCCAGCAGCCCACCACCCAGGGAGGCCGGGGAGCTGTTTTTT CASSPPPREAGELFF
13 TRBJ2-1 TRBV7-2 NA few TGTGCCAGCAGCTTAGGCCCCGACAGGCTACAGTTCTTC CASSLGPDRLQFF
15 TRBJ2-5 TRBV18 NA NA TGTGCCAGCTCACCACGGCTAGCCGACCAAGAGACCCAGTACTTC CASSPRLADQETQYF
12 TRBJ1-1 TRBV5-4 NA NA TGTGCCAGCAGCCAAGAGGGCACTGAAGCTTTCTTT CASSQEGTEAFF
15 TRBJ2-2 TRBV4-3 NA few TGCGCCAGCAGCCAAGGTGGCAGGGCCACCGGGGAGCTGTTTTTT CASSQGGRATGELFF
13 TRBJ2-3 TRBV5-1 TRBD1 NA TGCGCCAGCAACAGGGGAGAAACAGATACGCAGTATTTT CASNRGETDTQYF
13 TRBJ1-2 TRBV28 NA NA TGTGCCAGCAGTGTGACAGACAACTATGGCTACACCTTC CASSVTDNYGYTF
18 TRBJ2-2 TRBV7-6 TRBD1 few TGTGCCAGCAGCCCCCGAACAGGGGGCAGTGAGAGTGGCGGGGAGCTGTTTTTT CASSPRTGGSESGGELFF
17 TRBJ2-5 TRBV7-3 TRBD2 NA TGTGCCAGCAGCTTGCTCGGGACTAGCGGGGTCCAAGAGACCCAGTACTTC CASSLLGTSGVQETQYF
14 TRBJ1-1 TRBV28 NA few TGTGCCAGCAGTTGGGGGACTAAGTTCACTGAAGCTTTCTTT CASSWGTKFTEAFF
16 TRBJ2-3 TRBV28 TRBD2 few TGTGCCAGCAGTACCGGGACTAGCGTTAGCACAGATACGCAGTATTTT CASSTGTSVSTDTQYF
14 TRBJ2-2 TRBV7-3 TRBD1 few TGTGCCAGCAGCAATACAGGGGGCCCCGGGGAGCTGTTTTTT CASSNTGGPGELFF
14 TRBJ2-7 TRBV29-1 NA many TGCAGCGTTGGACAACCCCGGGGAGAGGGCGGGCAGTACTTC CSVGQPRGEGGQYF
18 TRBJ2-6 TRBV18 TRBD1 many TGTGCCAGCTCACCACGGACAGGGGGCGGCTCTGGGGCCAACGTCCTGACTTTC CASSPRTGGGSGANVLTF
15 TRBJ2-6 TRBV5-1 NA NA TGCGCCAGCAGCTTGGGAGGCACTGGGGCCAACGTCCTGACTTTC CASSLGGTGANVLTF
14 TRBJ2-1 TRBV6-1 NA few TGTGCCGCGCTCGAAGCGGGTTATAACAATGAGCAGTTCTTC CAALEAGYNNEQFF
14 TRBJ1-2 TRBV30 TRBD1 NA TGTGCCTGGAGTATGGTACAGGGGGCAGATGGCTACACCTTC CAWSMVQGADGYTF